Detailed here is one T cell receptor (beta chain). Its specificity is not known. The entry originates in a study of cytomegalovirus exposure and HLA in healthy donors. About the study: One earlier analysis, a look at approximately 180 million T cells, found almost 120 million unique TCR beta sequences.

The study, taken as a whole, reports: Some V segments could not be told apart, so they were left out, TRBV6-2 and TRBV6-3 among them.

PCR amplification relied on 60 Vbeta primers (plus 13 Jbeta primers). Clones were sequenced by immunoSEQ multiplex PCR, and TCRdb holds only the in-frame ones, with some missing. Of 70,000 to 90,000 clones listed, roughly four fifths are singletons. The CDR3 length is 15 residues. V lost 2 bases to trimming and J lost 7 bases; unmatched junction nucleotides: 5. CDR1 and CDR2 (germline): SGHAT, FQNNGV. The V gene is TRBV11-2, the J gene TRBJ1-6, with 7 bases lining up with TRBD1. The source material was PBMCs. This TCR was sampled from a male donor in good health and CMV-seropositive. The CDR3 DNA follows: TGTGCCAGCAGCTTACATGCAGGGGGGAATTCACCCCTCCACTTT. Its protein is CASSLHAGGNSPLHF.